The clone carrying this TCR beta chain showed up just a few times. What it binds is not known. This entry is derived from a study of spatial heterogeneity in lung cancer. The overall study: Raw reads contained each unique TCR and UMI combination more than ten times on average.

Each molecule of TCR cDNA was tagged with one unique molecular identifier. TCRdb reprocessed the 5' RACE reads via MiXCR and lists one record per CDR3 protein. The repertoire holds about 53,000 distinct CDR3 sequences, with roughly 7% as singletons. The time point denotes: sample taken at primary tumor resection. No cells were sorted before sequencing. The whole RNA sequenced was extracted from tumor, nontumor lung or frozen PBMC. A total of more than 65 untreated early-stage non-small cell lung cancer patients served as donors. V was clipped by 6 bases and J by 2 bases, with 6 bases between them. The CDR3 loop spans 12 amino acids. Study-wide results and caveats: The study found ubiquitous expanded tumor TCRs in blood more at resection than follow-up.

The sequence came from a female donor with early-stage non-small cell lung cancer. The sequencing used PBMCs, collected at surgery. This chain connects TRBV12-3 or TRBV12-4 to TRBJ2-3, with D uncertain. The CDR3 is CASRLHTDTQYF. DNA for the CDR3: TGTGCCAGCAGACTTCACACAGATACGCAGTATTTT.